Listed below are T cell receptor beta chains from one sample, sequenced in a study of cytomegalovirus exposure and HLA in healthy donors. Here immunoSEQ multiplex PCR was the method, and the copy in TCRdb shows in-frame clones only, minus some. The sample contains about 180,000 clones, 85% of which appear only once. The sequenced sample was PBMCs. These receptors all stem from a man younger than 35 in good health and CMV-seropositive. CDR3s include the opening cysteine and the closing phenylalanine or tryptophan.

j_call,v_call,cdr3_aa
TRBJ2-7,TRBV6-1,CASSEARYFTYEQYF
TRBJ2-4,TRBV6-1,CASRADSDIQYF
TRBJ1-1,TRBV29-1,CSSETGRGTEAFF
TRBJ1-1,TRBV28,CASSSRQVMNTEAFF
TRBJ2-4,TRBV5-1,CASRPQVGAKNIQYF
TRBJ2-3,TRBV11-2,CASSLGRQETDTQYF
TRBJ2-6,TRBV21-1,CASSNLGAHSSGANVLTF
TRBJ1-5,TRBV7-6,CASSLGTQDQPQHF
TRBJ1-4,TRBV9,CASSGGQGPNEKLFF
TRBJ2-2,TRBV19,CASSMSGTGRDGELFF
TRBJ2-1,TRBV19,CASVGSANEQFF
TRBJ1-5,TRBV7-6,CASSLEPGDQPQHF
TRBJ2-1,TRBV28,CASMGLVENEQFF
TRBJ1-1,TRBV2,CASSDQGINTEAFF
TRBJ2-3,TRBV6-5,CASSATVTGSATQYF
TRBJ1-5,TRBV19,CASSIGPSGTDDSNQPQHF
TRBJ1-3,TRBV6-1,CASSDRAYSGNTIYF
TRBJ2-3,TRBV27,CASSFSGRGDTQYF
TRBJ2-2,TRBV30,CAWSLSNTGELFF
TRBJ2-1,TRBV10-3,CAISESLLAGGPDEQFF
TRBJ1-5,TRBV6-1,CASSEWQGSNQPQHF
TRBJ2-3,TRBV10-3,CATKGGAATDTQYF
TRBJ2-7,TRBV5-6,CASSFGTGGAAEQYF
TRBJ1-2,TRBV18,CASSPGTGVSGYTF
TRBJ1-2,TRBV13,CASSWRGQRYGYTF
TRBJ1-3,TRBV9,CASTRGSGNTIYF
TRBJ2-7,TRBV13,CASSLGAGKGYEQYF
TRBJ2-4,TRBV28,CASSSGGLAIQYF
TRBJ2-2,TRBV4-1,CASSRGLAGNTGELFF
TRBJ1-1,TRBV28,CASSTTGGSTEAFF
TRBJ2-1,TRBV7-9,CASSPGGTINEQFF
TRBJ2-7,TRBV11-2,CASSFLFGGLSYEQYF
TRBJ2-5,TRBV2,CASRAGMETQYF
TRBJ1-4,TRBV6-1,CAGGTGPSTNEKLFF
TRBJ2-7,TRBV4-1,CASSQGLDAQGVSYEQYF
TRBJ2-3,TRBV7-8,CASSSSPWTGTVRDTQYF
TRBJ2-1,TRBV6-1,CASSSLVNEQFF
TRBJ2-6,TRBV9,CASSIQDAAAGANVLTF
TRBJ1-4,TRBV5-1,CASSLEGVNEKLFF
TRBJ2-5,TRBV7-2,CASNVRGVQETQYF
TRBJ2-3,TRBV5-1,CASSWTSGGTDTQYF
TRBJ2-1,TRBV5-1,CASSLELAPNEQFF
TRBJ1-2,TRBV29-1,CSVGDRLGYTF
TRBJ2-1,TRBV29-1,CSLNEWANNEQFF
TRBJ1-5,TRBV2,CASRIRLTSNQPQHF
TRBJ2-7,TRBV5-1,CASSKTSGTEQYF
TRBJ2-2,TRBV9,CASSVDGQGNTGELFF
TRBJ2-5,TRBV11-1,CASSRSGGETQYF
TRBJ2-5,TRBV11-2,CASSLVVGRGAETQYF
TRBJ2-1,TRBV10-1,CASSVSNHEQFF
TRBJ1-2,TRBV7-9,CASSPEQYGYTF
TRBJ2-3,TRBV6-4,CASSETERDTQYF
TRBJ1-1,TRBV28,CASSLTGTEAFF
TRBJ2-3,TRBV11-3,CASSFGQGRTDTQYF